This entry lists 3 T cell receptor beta chains sequenced from one sample in a study of cytomegalovirus exposure and HLA in healthy donors. With 60 Vbeta and 13 Jbeta primers, the PCR was carried out. TCRdb's table, derived via immunoSEQ multiplex PCR, lists solely in-frame clones and lacks some. Of over 100,000 clones listed, roughly four fifths are singletons. The sequenced material came from PBMCs. Receptors were obtained from a woman aged 25 to 39 in good health and CMV-seropositive.

The chain combines TRBV7-9 with TRBJ1-2, with D tentatively TRBD1 (5 bases). The germline V gene has CDR1 SEHNR and CDR2 FQNEAQ (reference sequence). V was pared by 5 bases and J by 5 bases, with 12 bases between. The CDR3 is 13 amino acids. As DNA, the CDR3 is TGTGCCAGCAGCCCGACAGTCTTTTATGGCTACACCTTC. Its translation: CASSPTVFYGYTF.

The genes are TRBV9 and TRBJ2-5; 11 bases line up with TRBD2. The V segment lost 0 bases and the J segment 2 bases; nucleotides outside the gene matches: 0. Germline CDR1 SGDLS, CDR2 YYNGEE. CDR3 length equals 15 residues. The CDR3 region has the DNA TGTGCCAGCAGCGTAGGGACTAGCGGGCAAGAGACCCAGTACTTC. As protein: CASSVGTSGQETQYF.

This clone was recorded once. The J gene is TRBJ1-2, the V gene TRBV30, with D possibly TRBD1 on 6 matching bases. From germline, CDR1 is GTSNPN and CDR2 SVGIG (reference sequence). CDR3 size: 15 residues. V was cut by 0 bases and J by 5 bases, with 16 bases left in between. The CDR3 loop is CAWSVIGGGSYGYTF. For the CDR3, the DNA is TGTGCCTGGAGTGTAATAGGGGGGGGTTCGTATGGCTACACCTTC.